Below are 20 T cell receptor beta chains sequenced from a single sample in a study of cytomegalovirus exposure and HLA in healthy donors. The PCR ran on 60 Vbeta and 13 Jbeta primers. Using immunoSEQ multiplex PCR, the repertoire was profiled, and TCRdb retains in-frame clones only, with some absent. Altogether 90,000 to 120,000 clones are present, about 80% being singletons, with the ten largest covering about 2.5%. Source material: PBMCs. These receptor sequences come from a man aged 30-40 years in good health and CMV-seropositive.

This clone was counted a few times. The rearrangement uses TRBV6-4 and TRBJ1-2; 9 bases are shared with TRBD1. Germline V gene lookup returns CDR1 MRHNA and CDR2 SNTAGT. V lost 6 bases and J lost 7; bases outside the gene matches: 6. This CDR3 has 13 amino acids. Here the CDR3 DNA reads TGTGCCAGCAGCTATACAGGGGGCGGTGGCTACACCTTC. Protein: CASSYTGGGGYTF.

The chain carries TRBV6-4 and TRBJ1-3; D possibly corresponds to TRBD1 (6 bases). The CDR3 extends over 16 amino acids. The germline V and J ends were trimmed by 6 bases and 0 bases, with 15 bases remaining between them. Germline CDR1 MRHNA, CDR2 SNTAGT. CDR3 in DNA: TGTGCCAGCAGCCTCAGGACAGCCGTCTCTGGAAACACCATATATTTT. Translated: CASSLRTAVSGNTIYF.

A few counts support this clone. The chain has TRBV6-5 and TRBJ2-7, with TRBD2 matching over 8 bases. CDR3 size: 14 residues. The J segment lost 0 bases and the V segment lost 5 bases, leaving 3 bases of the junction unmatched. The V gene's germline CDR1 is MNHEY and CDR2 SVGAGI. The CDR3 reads CASSPGTSSYEQYF. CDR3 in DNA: TGTGCCAGCAGTCCCGGGACTAGCTCCTACGAGCAGTACTTC.

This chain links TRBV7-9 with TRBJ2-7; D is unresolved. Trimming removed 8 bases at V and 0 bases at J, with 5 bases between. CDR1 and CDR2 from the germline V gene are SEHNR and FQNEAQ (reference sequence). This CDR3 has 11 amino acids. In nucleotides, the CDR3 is TGTGCCAGCTCTAACTCCTACGAGCAGTACTTC. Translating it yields CASSNSYEQYF.

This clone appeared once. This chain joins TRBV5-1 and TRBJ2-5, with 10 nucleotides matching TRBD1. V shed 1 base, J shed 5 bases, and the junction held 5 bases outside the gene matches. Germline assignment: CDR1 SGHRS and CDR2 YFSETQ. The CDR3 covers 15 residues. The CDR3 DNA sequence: TGCGCCAGCAGCTTGTCGGACAGGGGGGTGGAGACCCAGTACTTC. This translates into CASSLSDRGVETQYF.

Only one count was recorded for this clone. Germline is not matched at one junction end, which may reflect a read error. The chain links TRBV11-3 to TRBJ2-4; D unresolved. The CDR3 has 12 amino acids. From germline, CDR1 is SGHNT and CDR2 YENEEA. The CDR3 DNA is TGTGCCAGCAGCTTAGCCGAAAACATTCAGTACTTC. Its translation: CASSLAENIQYF. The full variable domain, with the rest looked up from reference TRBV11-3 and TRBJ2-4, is EAGVVQSPRYKIIEKKQPVAFWCNPISGHNTLYWYLQNLGQGPELLIRYENEEAVDDSQLPKDRFSAERLKGVDSTLKIQPAELGDSAVYLCASSLAENIQYFGAGTRLSVL.

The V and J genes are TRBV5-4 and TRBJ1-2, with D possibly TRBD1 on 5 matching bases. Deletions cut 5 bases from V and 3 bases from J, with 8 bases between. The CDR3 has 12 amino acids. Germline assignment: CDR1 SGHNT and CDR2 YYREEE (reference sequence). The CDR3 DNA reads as TGTGCCAGCAGTATAGGGGACTATGGCTACACCTTC. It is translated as CASSIGDYGYTF.

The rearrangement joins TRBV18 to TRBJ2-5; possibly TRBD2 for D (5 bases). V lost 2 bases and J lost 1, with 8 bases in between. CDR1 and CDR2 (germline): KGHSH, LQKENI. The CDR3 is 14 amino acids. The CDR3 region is CASSPNEGQETQYF. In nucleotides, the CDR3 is TGTGCCAGCTCACCAAATGAGGGCCAAGAGACCCAGTACTTC.

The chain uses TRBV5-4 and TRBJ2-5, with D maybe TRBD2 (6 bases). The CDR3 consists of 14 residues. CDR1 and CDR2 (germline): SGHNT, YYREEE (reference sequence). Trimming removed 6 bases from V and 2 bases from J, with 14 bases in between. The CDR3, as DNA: TGTGCCAGCAAAGTAGCGGCCTTACAAGAGACCCAGTACTTC. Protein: CASKVAALQETQYF.

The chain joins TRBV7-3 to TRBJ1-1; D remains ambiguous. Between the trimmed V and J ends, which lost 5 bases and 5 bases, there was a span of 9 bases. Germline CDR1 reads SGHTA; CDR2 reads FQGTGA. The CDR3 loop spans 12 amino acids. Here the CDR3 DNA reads TGTGCCAGCAGCCCTAGTCGAACTGAAGCTTTCTTT. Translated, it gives CASSPSRTEAFF.

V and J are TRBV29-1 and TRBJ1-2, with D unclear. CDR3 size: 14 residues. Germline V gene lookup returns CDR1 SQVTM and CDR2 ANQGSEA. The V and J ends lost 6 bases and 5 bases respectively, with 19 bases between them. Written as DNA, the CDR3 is TGCAGCGTCCTTCTCGGACTGAGTACGTATGGCTACACCTTC. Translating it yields CSVLLGLSTYGYTF.

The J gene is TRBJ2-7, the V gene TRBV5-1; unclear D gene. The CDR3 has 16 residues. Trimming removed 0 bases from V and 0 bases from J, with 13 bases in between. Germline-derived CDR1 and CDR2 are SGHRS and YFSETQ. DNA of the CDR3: TGCGCCAGCAGCTTGGGGCAGTCATTTCTCTCCTACGAGCAGTACTTC. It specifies CASSLGQSFLSYEQYF.

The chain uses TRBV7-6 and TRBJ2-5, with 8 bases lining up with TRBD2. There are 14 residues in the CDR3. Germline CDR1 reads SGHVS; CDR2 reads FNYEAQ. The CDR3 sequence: CGTGGPKLQETQYF. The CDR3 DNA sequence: TGTGGAACGGGGGGGCCGAAGCTACAAGAGACCCAGTACTTC.

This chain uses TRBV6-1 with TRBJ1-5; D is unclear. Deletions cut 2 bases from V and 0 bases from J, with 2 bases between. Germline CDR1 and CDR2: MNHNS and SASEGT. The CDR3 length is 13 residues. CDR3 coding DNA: TGTGCCAGCAGTGAATATAGCAATCAGCCCCAGCATTTT. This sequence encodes CASSEYSNQPQHF.

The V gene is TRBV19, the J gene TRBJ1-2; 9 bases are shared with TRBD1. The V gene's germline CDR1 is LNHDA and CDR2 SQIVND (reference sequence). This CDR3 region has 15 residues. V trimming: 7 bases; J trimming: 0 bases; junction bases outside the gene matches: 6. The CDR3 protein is CASTSTGGANYGYTF. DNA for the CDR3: TGTGCCAGTACTTCGACAGGGGGAGCTAACTATGGCTACACCTTC.

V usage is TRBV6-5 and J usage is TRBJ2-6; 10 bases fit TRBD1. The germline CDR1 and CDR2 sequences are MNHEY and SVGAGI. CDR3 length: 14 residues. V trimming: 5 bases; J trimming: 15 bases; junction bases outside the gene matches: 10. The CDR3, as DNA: TGTGCCAGCAGTATCGACAGGGGGCAGGACGGCCTGACTTTC. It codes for CASSIDRGQDGLTF.

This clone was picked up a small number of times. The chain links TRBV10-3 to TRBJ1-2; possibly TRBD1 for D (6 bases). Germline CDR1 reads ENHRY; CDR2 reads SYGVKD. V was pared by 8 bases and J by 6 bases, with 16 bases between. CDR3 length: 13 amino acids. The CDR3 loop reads CAIWGPGRDGYTF. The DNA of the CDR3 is TGTGCCATCTGGGGGCCAGGGAGGGATGGCTACACCTTC.

The CDR3 loop reads CSVEAGGYEQYF. DNA for the CDR3: TGCAGCGTTGAAGCGGGGGGGTACGAGCAGTACTTC. The chain employs TRBV29-1 and TRBJ2-7, with 8 nucleotides matching TRBD2. V trimming: 1 base; J trimming: 4 bases; junction bases outside the gene matches: 0. CDR1 and CDR2 (germline): SQVTM, ANQGSEA. This CDR3 spans 12 amino acids.

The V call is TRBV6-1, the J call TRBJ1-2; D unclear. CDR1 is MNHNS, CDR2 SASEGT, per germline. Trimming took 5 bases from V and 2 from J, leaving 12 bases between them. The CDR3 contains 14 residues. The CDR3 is CASSRSSENYGYTF. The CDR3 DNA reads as TGTGCCAGCAGTCGTTCGTCCGAGAACTATGGCTACACCTTC.

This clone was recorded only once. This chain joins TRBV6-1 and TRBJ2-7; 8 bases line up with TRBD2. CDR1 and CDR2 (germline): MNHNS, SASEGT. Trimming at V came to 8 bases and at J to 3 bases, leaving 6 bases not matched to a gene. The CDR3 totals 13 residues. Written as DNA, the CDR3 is TGTGCCAGCCGTGGGCGGGGGGTCTACGAGCAGTACTTC. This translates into CASRGRGVYEQYF.